The 29 T cell receptor beta chains below all came from one sample that was sequenced in a study of CD8+CD57+ T cells in acquired aplastic anemia. According to the study, genomic DNA was the template for TCR beta VDJ and CDR3 profiling. TCRdb redid the calling of the reads with MiXCR, one entry per CDR3 protein. There are roughly 420,000 distinct CDR3 sequences in the sample; 65% to 80% occur only once, and 3% to 5% lies in the top ten. The material sequenced was sorted CD4+, CD8+, or CD8+CD57+ T cells (not recorded which) from PBMCs. Source of these receptors: a human donor in good health, serving as a control.

The chain uses TRBV11-1 and TRBJ1-2, with D hard to call. Looked up from germline, CDR1 is SGHAT and CDR2 is FQDESV (reference sequence). This CDR3 comprises 16 residues. V was shortened by 1 base and J by 4 bases, with 16 bases between the two germline ends. The CDR3 DNA sequence: TGTGCCAGCAGCTTAGGTTTCGGGTCCGCACCCTATGGCTACACCTTC. Translation gives CASSLGFGSAPYGYTF.

The gene calls are TRBV19 and TRBJ2-5; the match to TRBD1 covers 10 bases. Trimming at V came to 10 bases and at J to 5 bases, leaving 7 bases not matched to a gene. Germline loops: CDR1 LNHDA, CDR2 SQIVND (reference sequence). This CDR3 is 13 amino acids long. For the CDR3, the DNA is TGTGCCATTCGACAGGGGGCGAGGGAGACCCAGTACTTC. Protein sequence: CAIRQGARETQYF.

V is TRBV7-6 and J is TRBJ2-5, with 7 nucleotides matching TRBD1. The CDR3 spans 16 residues. The V and J ends lost 2 bases and 8 bases, in that order; junction bases with no gene match: 14. From germline, CDR1 is SGHVS and CDR2 FNYEAQ. This CDR3 is CASSLPRQGEGYTQYF. The CDR3 nucleotides are TGTGCCAGCAGCTTACCGAGACAGGGAGAAGGCTACACCCAGTACTTC.

This clonotype was recorded many times. This chain joins TRBV14 and TRBJ1-2; no clear D. V gave up 4 bases and J gave up 2 bases, with 8 bases separating them. The CDR3 covers 13 residues. Germline CDR1 reads SGHDN; CDR2 reads FVKESK. The DNA of the CDR3 is TGTGCCAGCAGCCCCGGGGTGAACTATGGCTACACCTTC. Amino acid sequence: CASSPGVNYGYTF.

This clonotype was found many times. V usage is TRBV9 and J usage is TRBJ1-4; 11 bases fit TRBD1. The CDR3 is made up of 14 amino acids. Germline V gene lookup returns CDR1 SGDLS and CDR2 YYNGEE. The ends lost 3 bases at V and 7 bases at J; junction bases unmatched: 2. This CDR3 is CASSDGTGGEKLFF. The CDR3 DNA follows: TGTGCCAGCAGCGACGGGACAGGGGGTGAAAAACTGTTTTTT.

J is TRBJ1-1 and V is TRBV20-1, with D possibly being TRBD1 (5 bases). The CDR3 covers 11 residues. Trimming took 1 base from V and 10 from J, leaving 10 bases between them. From germline, CDR1 is DFQATT and CDR2 SNEGSKA (reference sequence). CDR3 sequence reads: CSARGDRLAFF. Here the CDR3 DNA reads TGCAGTGCTAGAGGGGACCGACTAGCTTTCTTT.

The chain uses TRBV20-1 and TRBJ2-7, with D tentatively TRBD2 (7 bases). Trimming left V 1 base short and J 0 bases short, with 16 bases between. The germline CDR1 and CDR2 sequences are DFQATT and SNEGSKA (reference sequence). The CDR3 loop spans 16 amino acids. CDR3 protein: CSARVNGGHPSYEQYF. Written as DNA, the CDR3 is TGCAGTGCTAGAGTGAACGGGGGGCACCCCTCCTACGAGCAGTACTTC.

The V and J genes are TRBV7-2 and TRBJ2-5; tentatively, D is TRBD2 (5 bases). From germline, CDR1 is SGHTA and CDR2 FQGNSA. The CDR3 is 13 amino acids. V was pared by 5 bases and J by 1 base, with 8 bases between. The CDR3 DNA follows: TGTGCCAGCAGCCGGAGGTCCCAAGAGACCCAGTACTTC. This encodes CASSRRSQETQYF.

The gene calls are TRBV29-1 and TRBJ1-2; D is perhaps TRBD1 (5 bases). Germline-derived CDR1 and CDR2 are SQVTM and ANQGSEA. Trimming removed 7 bases from V and 6 bases from J, with 21 bases in between. This CDR3 has 14 amino acids. CDR3 sequence: CSARLSGGGNGYTF. CDR3 DNA sequence: TGCAGCGCCCGGTTATCCGGGGGTGGGAATGGCTACACCTTC.

Worth noting for this clonotype: A read error may account for a junction end that differs from germline. V is TRBV2 and J is TRBJ2-3, with D maybe TRBD1 (7 bases). Germline CDR1 and CDR2: SNHLY and FYNNEI. This CDR3 spans 16 amino acids. The CDR3 bases are TGTGCCAGCAGTGTATGGGGGAGGACAGGCACAGAAACGCAGTATTTT. It translates to CASSVWGRTGTETQYF. The full variable domain, its missing parts supplied by reference TRBV2 and TRBJ2-3, is EPEVTQTPSHQVTQMGQEVILRCVPISNHLYFYWYRQILGQKVEFLVSFYNNEISEKSEIFDDQFSVERPDGSNFTLKIRSTKLEDSAMYFCASSVWGRTGTETQYFGPGTRLTVL.

In its sample, this clonotype was seen many times. The V gene is TRBV6-2 or TRBV6-3, the J gene TRBJ1-2; TRBD1 matches at 9 bases. Trimming took 6 bases from V and 5 from J; bases not matched to a gene: 10. Germline CDR1 reads MNHEY; CDR2 reads SVGEGT. The CDR3 runs to 15 residues. The CDR3 nucleotides are TGTGCCAGCAGAATGGGAACACAGGGGGCGTATGGCTACACCTTC. Amino acids: CASRMGTQGAYGYTF.

The V gene is TRBV7-2, the J gene TRBJ2-1; a possible D gene is TRBD1 (6 bases). Germline V gene data show CDR1 as SGHTA and CDR2 as FQGNSA. Trimming pared 5 bases from V and 12 bases from J, leaving 23 bases between. The CDR3 is 15 amino acids. The CDR3 DNA is TGTGCCAGCAGCCCCCGAGACAGGCCCGTCGGCGCGCAGTTCTTC. Translating it yields CASSPRDRPVGAQFF. Complete variable domain (other parts from reference TRBV7-2 and TRBJ2-1): GAGVSQSPSNKVTEKGKDVELRCDPISGHTALYWYRQSLGQGLEFLIYFQGNSAPDKSGLPSDRFSAERTGGSVSTLTIQRTQQEDSAVYLCASSPRDRPVGAQFFGPGTRLTVL.

The chain combines TRBV20-1 with TRBJ1-2, with TRBD1 matching over 9 bases. V lost 4 bases and J lost 3; bases outside the gene matches: 9. CDR1 DFQATT and CDR2 SNEGSKA come from the germline V gene (reference sequence). The CDR3 extends over 15 amino acids. The CDR3 loop reads CSATQDRGGDYGYTF. CDR3 in DNA: TGCAGTGCTACCCAGGACAGGGGAGGGGACTATGGCTACACCTTC.

A word on this clonotype: At one end the junction does not follow the germline gene, possibly because of a read error. As DNA, the CDR3 is TGTGCCAGCAGTTTCAGACCGGGGGGGAATGGACAACTGTTC. Protein product: CASSFRPGGNGQLF. The chain carries TRBV7-2 and TRBJ2-1; TRBD2 matches at 8 bases. This CDR3 has 14 residues. The V gene's germline CDR1 is SGHTA and CDR2 FQGNSA.

The CDR3 is CASSLPAGTDQPEHF. CDR3 DNA: TGTGCCAGCAGCCTCCCGGCAGGTACGGATCAGCCTGAGCATTTT. The chain uses TRBV9 and TRBJ1-5; D ambiguous. The CDR3 is made up of 15 amino acids. Per germline, CDR1 SGDLS and CDR2 YYNGEE. V was shortened by 4 bases and J by 14 bases, with 25 bases between the two germline ends.

A remark on this clonotype: The junction and the germline gene differ at one end; a read error may be behind it. The V and J genes are TRBV7-2 and TRBJ1-1; D not resolved. The CDR3 loop spans 14 amino acids. The germline V gene has CDR1 SGHTA and CDR2 FQGNSA. This CDR3 reads CASSTNPTTYGYTF. The CDR3 coding sequence is TGTGCCAGCAGCACAAACCCGACTACCTATGGCTACACCTTT.

The chain couples TRBV12-3 or TRBV12-4 to TRBJ1-6, with D possibly being TRBD1 (5 bases). The CDR3 loop spans 15 amino acids. Trimming cost V 8 bases and J 9 bases, with 20 bases left between them. The CDR3 bases are TGTGCCAGCGCGGGGGTCAGGGATCGGACTTCACCCCTCCACTTT. The encoded protein is CASAGVRDRTSPLHF.

The chain's CDR3 is CASSLTGQSNDEQFF. CDR3 nucleotide sequence: TGTGCCAGCAGCCTGACAGGGCAATCGAACGATGAGCAGTTCTTC. This chain uses TRBV9 with TRBJ2-1; TRBD1 matches 7 bases. V dropped 4 bases and J dropped 8; count of bases not matched to a gene: 12. The CDR3 length is 15 residues. Germline V gene sequence: CDR1 SGDLS, CDR2 YYNGEE. The full variable domain, in which reference TRBV9 and TRBJ2-1 provide the parts outside the CDR3, is DSGVTQTPKHLITATGQRVTLRCSPRSGDLSVYWYQQSLDQGLQFLIQYYNGEERAKGNILERFSAQQFPDLHSELNLSSLELGDSALYFCASSLTGQSNDEQFFGPGTRLTVL.

The gene calls are TRBV7-9 and TRBJ1-4; D is perhaps TRBD1 (6 bases). V shed 5 bases and J shed 13 bases, with 23 bases lying between them. CDR3 size: 15 residues. Per germline, CDR1 SEHNR and CDR2 FQNEAQ (reference sequence). CDR3 nucleotides: TGTGCCAGCAGCCCGACAGCGGGACACACTGAAGCACTGTTTTTT. Translated, it gives CASSPTAGHTEALFF.

The chain employs TRBV9 and TRBJ2-7; D tentatively fits TRBD1 or TRBD2 (6 bases each). Germline V CDR1 and CDR2: SGDLS, YYNGEE. CDR3 length: 15 residues. The V end was cut by 4 bases, the J end by 5 bases, with 19 bases between. Here the CDR3 DNA reads TGTGCCAGCAGCCGCGCCGGGGGCAGGTTCGACGAGCAGTACTTC. Protein: CASSRAGGRFDEQYF.

To note about this clonotype: Mismatch with germline at one junction end may stem from a read error. The rearrangement links TRBV7-6 to TRBJ2-7; D is uncertain. The CDR3 contains 14 residues. Germline CDR1 SGHVS, CDR2 FNYEAQ. The CDR3 nucleotides are TGTGCCAGCAGCCCCACCGTGACGGGCTACCAAACGAACTTC. Its translation is CASSPTVTGYQTNF.

This clonotype has a count of ten or more. This chain links TRBV27 with TRBJ1-1; weak D call: TRBD1 (6 bases). Germline CDR1 reads MNHEY; CDR2 reads SMNVEV (reference sequence). The CDR3 runs to 15 residues. The V gene lost 6 bases and the J gene lost 4 bases, with 18 bases spanning the gap. The CDR3 region is CASSSASQGLTEAFF. The CDR3 DNA reads as TGTGCCAGCAGCTCGGCATCTCAGGGGCTCACTGAAGCTTTCTTT.

This clonotype has at least ten counts. The J gene is TRBJ2-3, the V gene TRBV20-1; 7 nucleotides align to TRBD1. Germline-derived CDR1 and CDR2 are DFQATT and SNEGSKA (reference sequence). The CDR3 contains 14 residues. Trimming cost V 5 bases and J 3 bases; bases outside gene matches: 8. CDR3 region: CSADRDSATDTQYF. DNA for the CDR3: TGCAGTGCTGACCGGGACAGTGCGACAGATACGCAGTATTTT.

This chain links TRBV6-1 with TRBJ1-1; D perhaps matches TRBD1 (5 bases). V was cut by 4 bases and J by 1 base, with 7 bases left in between. The germline V gene encodes CDR1 MNHNS and CDR2 SASEGT. This CDR3 is built from 13 residues. CDR3 sequence (DNA): TGTGCCAGCAGTGGACAGCAGAACACTGAAGCTTTCTTT. Encoded protein: CASSGQQNTEAFF.

This clonotype was detected only once. CDR3 sequence: CSPLKGRETQYF. CDR3 DNA: TGCAGTCCCCTGAAGGGACGGGAGACCCAGTACTTC. The rearrangement joins TRBV20-1 to TRBJ2-5; tentatively, D is TRBD1 or TRBD2 (5 bases each). Trimming removed 8 bases at V and 5 bases at J, with 15 bases between. The germline V gene encodes CDR1 DFQATT and CDR2 SNEGSKA (reference sequence). This CDR3 is built from 12 residues.

The genes are TRBV7-8 and TRBJ2-6; D gene uncertain. Between the trimmed V and J ends, which lost 5 bases and 10 bases, there was a span of 27 bases. CDR1 is SGHVS and CDR2 is FQNEAQ in the germline V gene. This CDR3 is built from 18 residues. The CDR3 loop is CASSQSDQPQSGGNVLTF. Written as DNA, the CDR3 is TGTGCCAGCAGCCAATCGGACCAGCCCCAGTCTGGTGGTAACGTCCTGACTTTC.

On this clonotype: The conserved closing phenylalanine or tryptophan is absent in this CDR3, likely reflecting a read error. No DNA is shown, since the ends of the CDR3 on it are uncertain; the CDR3 is the one TCRdb lists. The chain links TRBV19 to TRBJ2-7; the tabulated D call, TRBD2, remains unverified against the DNA. Counting both end residues, the CDR3 totals 15 amino acids. Germline values: CDR1 LNHDA, CDR2 SQIVND (reference sequence). The chain's CDR3 is CASTFGRGPYEQYFC.

This clonotype appeared many times. The chain is built from TRBV7-9 and TRBJ1-4, with D maybe TRBD1 (5 bases). CDR1 SEHNR and CDR2 FQNEAQ come from the germline V gene (reference sequence). Trimming stripped 5 bases from V and 5 bases from J, with 12 bases between. The length of the CDR3 is 14 residues. In DNA, the CDR3 is TGTGCCAGCAGCCGGGGACTCCGGAATGAAAAACTGTTTTTT. This sequence encodes CASSRGLRNEKLFF.

The chain combines TRBV9 with TRBJ1-3; D is perhaps TRBD1 (5 bases). The CDR3 consists of 16 residues. Germline CDR1 and CDR2: SGDLS and YYNGEE. Between the trimmed V and J ends, which lost 6 bases and 2 bases, there was a span of 18 bases. The CDR3 DNA sequence: TGTGCCAGCAATCCCGGGACTCCGGGGGCTGGAAACACCATATATTTT. Amino acids: CASNPGTPGAGNTIYF.